This T cell receptor beta chain came from a study of T cell responses to AZD1222 COVID-19 vaccine. Findings and limits, study-wide: Baseline antibody screening turned up just a handful of seropositive AZD1222 recipients. Clonal diversity was possibly underestimated, and the donors were mostly white British, with more females. Spike regions recognized by vaccine-associated CD4 TCRs spanned the protein, led by 160-218 and 743-854.

Using immunoSEQ multiplex PCR, the repertoire was profiled, and TCRdb retains in-frame clones only, with some absent. Of around 180,000 clones detected, approximately 92% appear once; the ten largest clones hold around 9.3%. Germline V gene lookup returns CDR1 LGHNT and CDR2 FRNRAP. The CDR3 totals 14 residues. V was cut by 0 bases and J by 7 bases, with 12 bases left in between. For this clone: Its antigen is not known.

The sequenced sample was peripheral blood, obtained on day 0 of AZD1222 vaccination. This sequence was found in an adult in good health. The chain combines TRBV12-5 with TRBJ1-2; perhaps TRBD1 as D (6 bases). The CDR3 sequence is CASGLVRGDGGYTF. Here the CDR3 DNA reads TGTGCTAGTGGTTTGGTAAGGGGGGACGGTGGCTACACCTTC. Based on the CDR3 plus reference TRBV12-5 and TRBJ1-2, the full variable domain is DARVTQTPRHKVTEMGQEVTMRCQPILGHNTVFWYRQTMMQGLELLAYFRNRAPLDDSGMPKDRFSAEMPDATLATLKIQPSEPRDSAVYFCASGLVRGDGGYTFGSGTRLTVV.